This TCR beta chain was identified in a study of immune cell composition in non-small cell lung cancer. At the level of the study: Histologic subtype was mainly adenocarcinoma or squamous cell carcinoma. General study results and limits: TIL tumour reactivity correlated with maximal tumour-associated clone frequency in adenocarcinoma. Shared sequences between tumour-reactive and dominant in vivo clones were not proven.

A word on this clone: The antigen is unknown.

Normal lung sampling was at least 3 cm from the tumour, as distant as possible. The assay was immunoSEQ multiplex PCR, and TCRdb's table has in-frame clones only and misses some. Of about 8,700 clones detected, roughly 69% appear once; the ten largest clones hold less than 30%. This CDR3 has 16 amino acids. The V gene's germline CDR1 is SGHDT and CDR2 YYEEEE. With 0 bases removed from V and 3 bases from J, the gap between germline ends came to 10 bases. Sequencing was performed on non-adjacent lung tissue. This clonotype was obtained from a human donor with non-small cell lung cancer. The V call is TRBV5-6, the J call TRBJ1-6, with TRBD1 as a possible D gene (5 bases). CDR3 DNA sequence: TGTGCCAGCAGCTTGGCGGGGGACTTCTATAATTCACCCCTCCACTTT. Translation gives CASSLAGDFYNSPLHF.